This T cell receptor beta chain comes out of a study of somatic mutations in cytotoxic T cells in rheumatoid arthritis. The ends lost 2 bases at V and 2 bases at J; junction bases unmatched: 5. Germline V gives CDR1 MGHRA, CDR2 YSYEKL. The CDR3 loop spans 15 amino acids. Using immunoSEQ multiplex PCR, the repertoire was profiled, and TCRdb retains in-frame clones only, with some absent. The table has 15,000 to 20,000 clones, approximately 80% seen once. The chain couples TRBV4-1 to TRBJ2-7; 8 positions match TRBD2. The TCR sequence derives from an adult with rheumatoid arthritis. Sequenced material: CD8+ T cells sorted from blood. The CDR3 region is CASSQNTGLAYEQYF. In DNA, the CDR3 is TGCGCCAGCAGCCAAAACACGGGACTAGCCTACGAGCAGTACTTC.